The clone carrying this TCR beta chain was picked up one time. An end of the junction differs from the germline gene, which may be a read error. The template was RNA from unsorted bulk tissue. This record comes from a study of tumor and adjacent non-tumor tissue in lung cancer. TCRbeta libraries were built with three rounds of nested PCR, modified from ARM-PCR. TCRdb re-called the multiplex PCR reads through MiXCR, storing one row per CDR3 protein. The table has fewer than 150,000 distinct CDR3 sequences, around two thirds seen once. Germline loops: CDR1 SGHNT, CDR2 YENEEA. CDR3 length: 13 amino acids.

This rearrangement joins TRBV11-3 to TRBJ1-5; no clear D. This receptor was obtained from a man between 60 and 70 years old with small cell lung cancer. Sequencing used lung tumor tissue. The CDR3 loop is CASSLALNQLQHF. CDR3 coding DNA: TGTGCCAGTAGCTTAGCTCTCAATCAGCTCCAGCATTTT.